These T cell receptor beta chains were read from a single sample in a study of T cell responses to AZD1222 COVID-19 vaccine. Sequenced by immunoSEQ multiplex PCR; TCRdb stores in-frame clones only, minus some. The sample shows 55,000 to 85,000 clones, 84% of them seen only once. Sequencing used peripheral blood, obtained on day 0 of AZD1222 vaccination. The receptors derive from an adult in good health. CDR3s include the opening cysteine and the closing phenylalanine or tryptophan. The order of the fields is clone size, V gene, D gene, J gene, CDR3 DNA, CDR3 protein. D genes are given only for firm matches. For some rows the clone size is stated as once, few or many, or as a class when expanded; others skip it.

clone_size: .; v_call: TRBV7-9; d_call: .; j_call: TRBJ2-5; cdr3_nt: TGTGCCAGCAGCTTAATAGGGGAGGAGACCCAGTACTTC; cdr3_aa: CASSLIGEETQYF
clone_size: .; v_call: TRBV6-5; d_call: .; j_call: TRBJ1-5; cdr3_nt: TGTGCCAGCAGTTCCCCGGGAGGATATAGCAATCAGCCCCAGCATTTT; cdr3_aa: CASSSPGGYSNQPQHF
clone_size: .; v_call: TRBV5-1; d_call: TRBD1; j_call: TRBJ1-1; cdr3_nt: TGCGCCAGCAGCCTGGACAGGGGTGACACTGAAGCTTTCTTT; cdr3_aa: CASSLDRGDTEAFF
clone_size: once; v_call: TRBV6-6; d_call: TRBD1; j_call: TRBJ1-2; cdr3_nt: TGTGCCAGCAGTAACTCCGGGACAGGGAACTATGGCTACACCTTC; cdr3_aa: CASSNSGTGNYGYTF
clone_size: once; v_call: TRBV5-1; d_call: TRBD1; j_call: TRBJ2-7; cdr3_nt: TGCGCCAGCAGCTCCCCGGACAGGGGTTACGAGCAGTACTTC; cdr3_aa: CASSSPDRGYEQYF
clone_size: .; v_call: TRBV18; d_call: TRBD2; j_call: TRBJ2-5; cdr3_nt: TGTGCCAGCTCACCTCTAGCGGGGGAGCAAGAGACCCAGTACTTC; cdr3_aa: CASSPLAGEQETQYF
clone_size: once; v_call: TRBV24-1; d_call: .; j_call: TRBJ2-2; cdr3_nt: TGTGCCACCAGTGGAAGGGGCCGCACCGGGGAGCTGTTTTTT; cdr3_aa: CATSGRGRTGELFF
clone_size: once; v_call: TRBV30; d_call: .; j_call: TRBJ1-1; cdr3_nt: TGTGCCTGGAGTCCCCTCGAGGGAGCTTTCTTT; cdr3_aa: CAWSPLEGAFF
clone_size: few; v_call: TRBV30; d_call: .; j_call: TRBJ2-7; cdr3_nt: TGTGCCTGGAGACAATACGACGAGCAGTACTTC; cdr3_aa: CAWRQYDEQYF
clone_size: .; v_call: TRBV29-1; d_call: .; j_call: TRBJ2-2; cdr3_nt: TGCAGCGTTGAGGGGCAGGCGAACACCGGGGAGCTGTTTTTT; cdr3_aa: CSVEGQANTGELFF
clone_size: .; v_call: TRBV28; d_call: .; j_call: TRBJ1-2; cdr3_nt: TGTGCCAGCACCGAACCAACAGGGAGTTATGGCTACACCTTC; cdr3_aa: CASTEPTGSYGYTF
clone_size: .; v_call: TRBV7-6; d_call: .; j_call: TRBJ2-7; cdr3_nt: TGTGCCAGCAGCTTAGAAGGGCCCGAGCACTCCTGGGACGAGCAGTACTTC; cdr3_aa: CASSLEGPEHSWDEQYF
clone_size: once; v_call: TRBV28; d_call: .; j_call: TRBJ2-4; cdr3_nt: TGTGCCAGCAGTCCCCAGGGACCCCTGGAAAACATTCAGTACTTC; cdr3_aa: CASSPQGPLENIQYF
clone_size: .; v_call: TRBV7-9; d_call: .; j_call: TRBJ1-3; cdr3_nt: TGTGCCAGCAGCTCGCCCGGACAGACTGGAAACACCATATATTTT; cdr3_aa: CASSSPGQTGNTIYF
clone_size: .; v_call: TRBV12-3/TRBV12-4; d_call: .; j_call: TRBJ2-5; cdr3_nt: TGTGCCAGCAGTTTCGGTGAAAAAGAGACCCAGTACTTC; cdr3_aa: CASSFGEKETQYF
clone_size: .; v_call: TRBV9; d_call: .; j_call: TRBJ2-5; cdr3_nt: TGTGCCAGCACCGCCTTTGAGGGCGGAGGGGAGACCCAGTACTTC; cdr3_aa: CASTAFEGGGETQYF
clone_size: .; v_call: TRBV2; d_call: TRBD1; j_call: TRBJ2-3; cdr3_nt: TGTGCCAGCAGCCCGGGACAGGGCACAGATACGCAGTATTTT; cdr3_aa: CASSPGQGTDTQYF
clone_size: .; v_call: TRBV30; d_call: .; j_call: TRBJ2-5; cdr3_nt: TGTGCCTGGAGGGAGACAGGGAGGGAGACCCAGTACTTC; cdr3_aa: CAWRETGRETQYF